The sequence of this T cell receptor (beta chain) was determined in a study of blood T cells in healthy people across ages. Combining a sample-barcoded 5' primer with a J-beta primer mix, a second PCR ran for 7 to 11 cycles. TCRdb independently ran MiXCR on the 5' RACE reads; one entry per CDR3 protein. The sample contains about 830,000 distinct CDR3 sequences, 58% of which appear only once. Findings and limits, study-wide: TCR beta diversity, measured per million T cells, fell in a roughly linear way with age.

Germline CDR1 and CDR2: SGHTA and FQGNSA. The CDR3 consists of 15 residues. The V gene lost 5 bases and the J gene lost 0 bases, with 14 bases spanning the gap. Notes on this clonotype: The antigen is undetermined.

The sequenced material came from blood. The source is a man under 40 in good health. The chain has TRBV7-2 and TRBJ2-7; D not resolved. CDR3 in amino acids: CASSPERYRSYEQYF. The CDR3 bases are TGTGCCAGCAGCCCCGAAAGGTACCGCTCCTACGAGCAGTACTTC. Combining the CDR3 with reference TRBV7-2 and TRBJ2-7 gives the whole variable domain GAGVSQSPSNKVTEKGKDVELRCDPISGHTALYWYRQSLGQGLEFLIYFQGNSAPDKSGLPSDRFSAERTGGSVSTLTIQRTQQEDSAVYLCASSPERYRSYEQYFGPGTRLTVT.